This T cell receptor beta chain was obtained from a study of PD-1 blockade in mismatch repair-deficient tumors. Whole-study context: Patients had about 13 mismatch repair-deficient cancer types and were previously treated and progressing.

Every patient had mismatch repair deficiency by PCR or immunohistochemistry. Three pembrolizumab responders had their TCRs sequenced. Study results and limitations: Tumor-resident clones, often absent from pretreatment blood, expanded after pembrolizumab and then contracted.

TCRdb keeps only in-frame clones here, not all; method: immunoSEQ multiplex PCR. The repertoire consists of under 50,000 clones, with more than 65% occurring once and the leading ten covering more than 3%. In regard to this clone: What it binds is unknown.

The CDR3 is 16 residues long. Trimming removed 0 bases from V and 2 bases from J; junction bases left unmatched: 2. Per germline, CDR1 SGDLS and CDR2 YYNGEE. V usage is TRBV9 and J usage is TRBJ2-2; TRBD2 agrees at 9 bases. The sample in question was PBMCs, obtained before pembrolizumab treatment. This clonotype was obtained from an adult with mismatch repair-deficient cancer. CDR3 coding DNA: TGTGCCAGCAGCGTAGCTAGCGGGAAAAACACCGGGGAGCTGTTTTTT. Protein: CASSVASGKNTGELFF.